Shown below are 19 T cell receptor beta chains from a single sample sequenced in a study of T cell repertoires in cytomegalovirus infection. TCRdb ran MiXCR on the reads and lists one entry per CDR3 protein. The sample includes a few hundred thousand distinct CDR3 sequences, roughly 17% of them seen just once. Sequencing used PBMCs. The receptors derive from a human donor in good health (CMV status not recorded). Some clones in this sample may be carry-over from other donors' samples.

The chain carries TRBV29-1 and TRBJ1-2; D gene unclear. V dropped 1 base and J dropped 2 bases, with 14 bases sitting between them. Germline values: CDR1 SQVTM, CDR2 ANQGSEA. This CDR3 has 15 residues. CDR3 in amino acids: CSVEAWVGRNYGYTF. In DNA, the CDR3 is TGCAGCGTTGAAGCGTGGGTCGGACGGAACTATGGCTACACCTTC.

This clonotype was recorded a few times. This chain joins TRBV5-1 and TRBJ2-3; D unresolved. The CDR3 totals 16 residues. Per the germline V gene, CDR1 is SGHRS and CDR2 is YFSETQ. V lost 0 bases and J lost 0, with 11 bases in between. CDR3 in DNA: TGCGCCAGCAGCTTGGCCACTTCGGCTAGCACAGATACGCAGTATTTT. This gives the protein CASSLATSASTDTQYF.

This clonotype was seen repeatedly, ten times or more. The chain couples TRBV7-2 to TRBJ2-3; TRBD2 might be the D (5 bases). This CDR3 contains 14 residues. In germline, CDR1 is SGHTA, CDR2 FQGNSA. Trimming cost V 3 bases and J 1 base, with 8 bases left between them. CDR3 DNA sequence: TGTGCCAGCAGCTTTAACGGGGGCACAGATACGCAGTATTTT. Its protein is CASSFNGGTDTQYF. The whole variable domain, remainder taken from reference TRBV7-2 and TRBJ2-3, is GAGVSQSPSNKVTEKGKDVELRCDPISGHTALYWYRQSLGQGLEFLIYFQGNSAPDKSGLPSDRFSAERTGGSVSTLTIQRTQQEDSAVYLCASSFNGGTDTQYFGPGTRLTVL.

This clonotype was observed many times. V and J are TRBV12-3 or TRBV12-4 and TRBJ2-4; no firm D call. The V and J ends lost 1 base and 6 bases respectively, with 10 bases between them. The CDR3 runs 14 residues. The CDR3 bases are TGTGCCAGCAGTTTAGGACCAACGGGAAACATTCAGTACTTC. It yields the protein CASSLGPTGNIQYF.

This clonotype was seen ten or more times. V usage is TRBV28 and J usage is TRBJ1-4; D perhaps matches TRBD1 (6 bases). V lost 3 bases, J lost 4 bases, and 18 bases lay in between. The germline V gene encodes CDR1 MDHEN and CDR2 SYDVKM. This CDR3 comprises 17 residues. The DNA of the CDR3 is TGTGCCAGCAGTTTCGGTACCACACAGGGAGATAATGAAAAACTGTTTTTT. Its protein is CASSFGTTQGDNEKLFF.

In this sample, this clonotype turned up many times. The chain joins TRBV7-9 to TRBJ2-3; 9 bases match TRBD1. The CDR3 covers 18 residues. Germline trimming cut 5 bases from V and 4 bases from J; bases unmatched to any gene: 16. The germline V gene encodes CDR1 SEHNR and CDR2 FQNEAQ (reference sequence). CDR3 DNA sequence: TGTGCCAGCAGCCTTCCCGGGACAGGGTTGATTGGGGCAGATACGCAGTATTTT. This sequence encodes CASSLPGTGLIGADTQYF.

The chain carries TRBV29-1 and TRBJ2-1, with TRBD2 matching 8 bases. The CDR3 spans 16 residues. After removal of 7 bases from V and 3 bases from J, the junction contained 14 bases not matched to a gene. The germline CDR1 and CDR2 sequences are SQVTM and ANQGSEA. The chain's CDR3 is CSAGGGIAGFYNEQFF. The CDR3 region has the DNA TGCAGCGCCGGAGGAGGGATAGCGGGGTTCTACAATGAGCAGTTCTTC.

V and J are TRBV6-1 and TRBJ1-2, with D tentatively TRBD1 (6 bases). Germline V lookup: CDR1 MNHNS, CDR2 SASEGT. The length of the CDR3 is 14 residues. The V gene lost 6 bases and the J gene lost 2 bases, with 13 bases spanning the gap. The DNA of the CDR3 is TGTGCCAGCAGGAGGGGGGAAGGAAACTATGGCTACACCTTC. It is translated as CASRRGEGNYGYTF.

This clonotype was recorded many times. This chain joins TRBV7-2 and TRBJ2-7, with 10 bases aligning to TRBD2. The CDR3 is made up of 15 amino acids. Germline CDR1 reads SGHTA; CDR2 reads FQGNSA. The trim removed 2 bases at V and 7 bases at J, leaving 8 bases unmatched. The CDR3 sequence: CASSLWTSGTEEQYF. CDR3 bases: TGTGCCAGCAGCTTATGGACTAGCGGAACAGAAGAGCAGTACTTC.

This clonotype has more than one count but fewer than ten. This chain uses TRBV27 with TRBJ1-1; D gene ambiguous. The V end lost 3 bases, the J end lost 3 bases, and 14 bases lay between the germline ends. Germline CDR1 is MNHEY and CDR2 is SMNVEV (reference sequence). The CDR3 runs 15 residues. The CDR3, as DNA: TGTGCCAGCAGTTTCTCGACAAATGGGGACACTGAAGCTTTCTTT. This encodes CASSFSTNGDTEAFF.

The rearrangement joins TRBV4-3 to TRBJ2-7, with D possibly TRBD2 on 7 matching bases. V lost 0 bases and J 5 bases, leaving 14 bases between the germline ends. CDR1 LGHNA and CDR2 YSLEER come from the germline V gene. This CDR3 is built from 15 residues. The CDR3 region has the DNA TGCGCCAGCAGCCAAGACCCCTTGGGGGGGCACGAGCAGTACTTC. It is translated as CASSQDPLGGHEQYF.

The J gene is TRBJ1-4, the V gene TRBV20-1; 7 nucleotides match TRBD1. Germline V gene lookup returns CDR1 DFQATT and CDR2 SNEGSKA (reference sequence). This CDR3 has 13 residues. With V trimmed by 3 bases and J by 8 bases, 6 bases remained unmatched. The CDR3 protein is CSAREGTAEKLFF. CDR3 DNA: TGCAGTGCTAGGGAAGGGACAGCAGAAAAACTGTTTTTT.

A remark on this clonotype: This sequence may be a read error, since a much larger clone differs from it by one base. The V call is TRBV7-2, the J call TRBJ2-5, with D perhaps being TRBD1 or TRBD2 (5 bases each). CDR1 SGHTA and CDR2 FQGNSA come from the germline V gene. The CDR3 spans 15 residues. V lost 5 bases to trimming and J lost 0 bases, with 13 bases between them. The CDR3 sequence is CASSPGAADQETQYF. Written as DNA, the CDR3 is TGTGCCAGCAGCCCCGGGGCCGCGGACCAAGAGACCCAGTACTTC.

CDR3 sequence: CASGLTGGGELFF. The CDR3 DNA is TGTGCCAGCGGACTTACGGGGGGCGGGGAGCTGTTTTTT. This chain joins TRBV12-3 or TRBV12-4 and TRBJ2-2; 7 positions match TRBD2. This CDR3 is built from 13 residues. Trimming took 8 bases from V and 7 from J; bases not matched to a gene: 7.

This clonotype was seen many times. The chain combines TRBV7-9 with TRBJ2-1, with D tentatively TRBD2 (6 bases). CDR1 and CDR2 (germline): SEHNR, FQNEAQ (reference sequence). Trimming took off 1 base at V and 8 bases at J, with 18 bases between the two ends. The CDR3 totals 16 residues. CDR3 sequence (DNA): TGTGCCAGCAGCTTAGAAGGGACTTTCTTTTTCGATGAGCAGTTCTTC. Translating gives CASSLEGTFFFDEQFF.

Only a few counts were recorded for this clonotype. The chain combines TRBV20-1 with TRBJ2-1; D perhaps matches TRBD2 (5 bases). From germline, CDR1 is DFQATT and CDR2 SNEGSKA (reference sequence). This CDR3 is 15 amino acids long. V was trimmed by 6 bases and J by 2 bases, leaving 17 bases between them. The chain's CDR3 is CSATGSEGAYNEQFF. CDR3 bases: TGCAGTGCAACGGGATCAGAGGGTGCCTACAATGAGCAGTTCTTC.

This clonotype has a count of ten or more. The genes are TRBV12-3 or TRBV12-4 and TRBJ1-1, with TRBD1 matching over 9 bases. The V and J ends lost 6 bases and 4 bases, in that order; junction bases with no gene match: 6. The CDR3 runs 14 residues. The CDR3 loop reads CASSPGTGITEAFF. CDR3 coding DNA: TGTGCCAGCAGCCCCGGGACAGGGATCACTGAAGCTTTCTTT.

With regard to this clonotype: One end of the junction does not line up with germline, which may come from a read error. This chain links TRBV20-1 with TRBJ1-4, with D possibly matching TRBD1 (6 bases). CDR3 length equals 14 residues. Germline-derived CDR1 and CDR2 are DFQATT and SNEGSKA (reference sequence). CDR3 DNA sequence: TGCAGTGCTAGATTGGGGGACACTACTGAAAAACTGTTTTTT. Translating gives CSARLGDTTEKLFF.

In its sample, this clonotype was seen many times. V gene TRBV7-2 combines with J gene TRBJ2-7, with a weak D call TRBD1 (6 bases). The germline V gene has CDR1 SGHTA and CDR2 FQGNSA. This CDR3 has 13 residues. Trimming pared 5 bases from V and 3 bases from J, leaving 11 bases between. CDR3 DNA: TGTGCCAGCAGCCCGGACAGTTTCTACGAGCAGTACTTC. The encoded protein is CASSPDSFYEQYF.